This entry describes one T cell receptor (beta chain). This entry belongs to a study of control samples from healthy donors and cancer patients. Germline CDR1 SGHNT, CDR2 YYREEE (reference sequence). Trimming took off 4 bases at V and 4 bases at J, with 29 bases between the two ends. CDR3 length equals 19 residues. Measured with immunoSEQ multiplex PCR; TCRdb has only the in-frame clones, and not every one. The sample lists about 100,000 clones; around 88% were seen once. This chain uses TRBV5-4 with TRBJ1-1; D perhaps matches TRBD1 (6 bases). The clonotype comes from a man aged 30 to 39 in good health. The specimen sequenced was blood. CDR3 region: CASSLSFVGRGGAGTEAFF. DNA of the CDR3: TGTGCCAGCAGCCTATCGTTTGTCGGTCGTGGGGGCGCCGGCACTGAAGCTTTCTTT.